Listed here are 24 T cell receptor beta chains from one sample, sequenced in a study of blood T cell repertoires in COVID-19. Method: immunoSEQ multiplex PCR; TCRdb's copy keeps in-frame clones and lacks some. The table lists 210,000 or so clones, about 82% of them singletons. Sequenced sample: peripheral blood. These receptors were obtained from a man aged 50-59 years with COVID-19, enrolled during active disease.

This clone came up a few times. The J gene is TRBJ1-6, the V gene TRBV3-1 (or the pseudogene TRBV3-2), with a possible D match to TRBD1 (6 bases). Between the trimmed V and J ends, which lost 1 base and 6 bases, there was a span of 10 bases. This CDR3 is built from 15 residues. Germline CDR1 and CDR2: LGHDT and YNNKEL (reference sequence). The CDR3 is CASSQVYRVNSPLHF. CDR3 coding DNA: TGTGCCAGCAGCCAAGTCTACAGGGTTAATTCACCCCTCCACTTT.

The chain combines TRBV7-2 with TRBJ2-1; 7 nucleotides align to TRBD1. This CDR3 has 15 amino acids. Germline V CDR1 and CDR2: SGHTA, FQGNSA. With 4 bases clipped from V and 5 bases from J, the junction kept 8 bases outside the gene matches. The CDR3 sequence: CASSSSGTVNNEQFF. In nucleotides, the CDR3 is TGTGCCAGCAGCTCTTCCGGGACAGTCAACAATGAGCAGTTCTTC.

In this sample, this clone turned up a few times. The J gene is TRBJ2-7, the V gene TRBV5-1; 10 positions match TRBD1. CDR3 length equals 14 residues. Unmatched junction bases numbered 7, after V lost 4 bases and J lost 6 bases. Germline-derived CDR1 and CDR2 are SGHRS and YFSETQ. CDR3 DNA: TGCGCCAGCAGCGCCGGGACAGGGGTGGGCGAGCAGTACTTC. It is translated as CASSAGTGVGEQYF.

The chain has TRBV18 and TRBJ2-6, with D perhaps TRBD2 (5 bases). The V end lost 1 base, the J end lost 2 bases, and 9 bases lay between the germline ends. Per the germline V gene, CDR1 is KGHSH and CDR2 is LQKENI. The CDR3 is 16 residues long. CDR3 region: CASSPQNGAGANVLTF. DNA of the CDR3: TGTGCCAGCTCACCACAGAACGGGGCTGGGGCCAACGTCCTGACTTTC.

The chain carries TRBV25-1 and TRBJ1-4; unclear D gene. Germline assignment: CDR1 MGHDK and CDR2 SYGVNS. The CDR3 has 15 residues. The ends were cut back, 3 bases at V and 7 bases at J, with 15 bases in the middle. DNA of the CDR3: TGTGCCAGCAGTGACGCGGGAACGGGGAGTGAAAAACTGTTTTTT. It translates to CASSDAGTGSEKLFF.

The V call is TRBV3-1 (or the pseudogene TRBV3-2), the J call TRBJ1-1; the match to TRBD1 covers 10 bases. This CDR3 is built from 19 residues. J gave up 1 base and V 4 bases, and 15 bases lay outside the gene matches. Germline CDR1 reads LGHDT; CDR2 reads YNNKEL (reference sequence). The CDR3 DNA sequence: TGTGCCAGCAGCCCAAGATCCGGGACAGGGGTATCGGGGAACACTGAAGCTTTCTTT. Its protein product is CASSPRSGTGVSGNTEAFF.

V usage is TRBV11-3 and J usage is TRBJ2-1; 15 positions agree with TRBD2. Germline CDR1 reads SGHNT; CDR2 reads YENEEA. The J segment lost 2 bases and the V segment lost 3 bases, leaving 2 bases of the junction unmatched. The CDR3 length is 17 residues. CDR3: CASSLGLAGGTYNEQFF. The CDR3 nucleotides are TGTGCCAGCAGCTTGGGACTAGCGGGGGGAACCTACAATGAGCAGTTCTTC.

DNA of the CDR3: TGCGCCAGCAGTCGCCGTTCGACCGGGGGGGAGCTGTTTTTT. Encoded protein: CASSRRSTGGELFF. The rearrangement uses TRBV4-1 and TRBJ2-2; no definite D call. This CDR3 has 14 amino acids. V was pared by 6 bases and J by 8 bases, with 16 bases between. Germline values: CDR1 MGHRA, CDR2 YSYEKL.

This chain connects TRBV6-6 to TRBJ2-1; 10 bases match TRBD2. Per germline, CDR1 MNHNY and CDR2 SVGAGI (reference sequence). This CDR3 has 18 residues. V lost 5 bases, J lost 7 bases, and 17 bases stayed unmatched. CDR3 loop: CASSHLPPAGGRANEQFF. The CDR3 coding sequence is TGTGCCAGCAGTCACCTCCCACCAGCGGGGGGGCGGGCGAATGAGCAGTTCTTC.

This chain uses TRBV6-5 with TRBJ2-6, with 7 positions matching TRBD1. The germline CDR1 and CDR2 sequences are MNHEY and SVGAGI. This CDR3 region has 15 residues. The ends lost 6 bases at V and 0 bases at J; junction bases unmatched: 2. CDR3 amino acids: CASRGTASGANVLTF. The CDR3 DNA reads TGTGCCAGCAGAGGGACAGCCTCTGGGGCCAACGTCCTGACTTTC.

V usage is TRBV13 and J usage is TRBJ2-1, with 7 bases aligning to TRBD1. The junction had 5 bases not matched to a gene; V was cut back by 5 bases and J by 4 bases. The CDR3 contains 14 residues. Germline V gene data show CDR1 as PRHDT and CDR2 as FYEKMQ (reference sequence). CDR3: CASSVGQTYNEQFF. For the CDR3, the DNA is TGTGCCAGCAGCGTGGGACAGACATACAATGAGCAGTTCTTC.

J is TRBJ2-5 and V is TRBV19; 9 bases fit TRBD2. Per germline, CDR1 LNHDA and CDR2 SQIVND (reference sequence). V lost 4 bases and J lost 3; bases outside the gene matches: 6. The length of the CDR3 is 15 residues. CDR3 protein: CASSTVRGGEETQYF. The CDR3 DNA is TGTGCCAGTAGTACCGTTCGCGGGGGGGAAGAGACCCAGTACTTC.

The gene calls are TRBV7-9 and TRBJ2-5; 7 bases map to TRBD1. V lost 5 bases to trimming and J lost 2 bases; unmatched junction nucleotides: 2. Germline V gene lookup returns CDR1 SEHNR and CDR2 FQNEAQ (reference sequence). This CDR3 region has 13 residues. The CDR3 reads CASSKGQQETQYF. CDR3 nucleotides: TGTGCCAGCAGCAAGGGACAGCAAGAGACCCAGTACTTC.

The chain carries TRBV21-1 and TRBJ2-5; TRBD1 is the table's D call, not checked against the DNA. TRBV21-1 is a pseudogene. This CDR3 contains 16 residues. The chain's CDR3 is CASSKKVGGSGETQYF. The CDR3 bases are TGTGCCAGCAGCAAAAAAGTTGGGGGCTCGGGGGAGACCCAGTACTTC.

The chain uses TRBV7-3 and TRBJ2-1, with 8 bases lining up with TRBD1. The CDR3 length is 15 residues. Germline-derived CDR1 and CDR2 are SGHTA and FQGTGA. V trimming: 0 bases; J trimming: 10 bases; junction bases outside the gene matches: 8. The CDR3 DNA reads as TGTGCCAGCAGCTTAACGGCCGGGACAGGCCGGGAGCAGTTCTTC. The encoded protein is CASSLTAGTGREQFF.

This chain connects TRBV9 to TRBJ2-2, with D maybe TRBD1 (5 bases). The V end was cut by 0 bases, the J end by 6 bases, with 12 bases between. CDR3 length equals 15 residues. Germline assignment: CDR1 SGDLS and CDR2 YYNGEE. DNA for the CDR3: TGTGCCAGCAGCGTAGAAGGGGTGGGGTCCGGGGAGCTGTTTTTT. Residues: CASSVEGVGSGELFF. The full variable domain, completed using reference TRBV9 and TRBJ2-2, is DSGVTQTPKHLITATGQRVTLRCSPRSGDLSVYWYQQSLDQGLQFLIQYYNGEERAKGNILERFSAQQFPDLHSELNLSSLELGDSALYFCASSVEGVGSGELFFGEGSRLTVL.

The CDR3 loop reads CASSYPGIQYGYTF. CDR3 DNA sequence: TGTGCCAGCAGTTACCCCGGGATCCAATATGGCTACACCTTC. This rearrangement joins TRBV6-6 to TRBJ1-2; D gene uncertain. Germline V CDR1 and CDR2: MNHNY, SVGAGI (reference sequence). The CDR3 covers 14 residues. Trimming pared 2 bases from V and 5 bases from J, leaving 12 bases between.

This clone was seen more than once but under ten times. The chain carries TRBV7-9 and TRBJ1-2; D is possibly TRBD1 (5 bases). V was shortened by 1 base and J by 2 bases, with 5 bases between the two germline ends. This CDR3 spans 13 amino acids. CDR1 and CDR2 (germline): SEHNR, FQNEAQ (reference sequence). The CDR3 DNA sequence: TGTGCCAGCAGCTTAGGGACAAACTATGGCTACACCTTC. Translation: CASSLGTNYGYTF. The variable domain in full, with the rest retrieved from reference TRBV7-9 and TRBJ1-2, is DTGVSQNPRHKITKRGQNVTFRCDPISEHNRLYWYRQTLGQGPEFLTYFQNEAQLEKSRLLSDRFSAERPKGSFSTLEIQRTEQGDSAMYLCASSLGTNYGYTFGSGTRLTVV.

The genes are TRBV10-1 and TRBJ1-2, with 9 bases lining up with TRBD1. The CDR3 consists of 15 residues. Germline CDR1 and CDR2: WNHNN and SYGVQD (reference sequence). Trimming cost V 5 bases and J 4 bases; bases outside gene matches: 8. The CDR3 region is CASSNQDRGGYGYTF. The CDR3, as DNA: TGCGCCAGCAGTAACCAGGACAGGGGCGGCTATGGCTACACCTTC.

The chain is built from TRBV2 and TRBJ1-2, with D perhaps matching TRBD1 (6 bases). V was shortened by 11 bases and J by 4 bases, with 20 bases between the two germline ends. The CDR3 is 14 amino acids. Per the germline V gene, CDR1 is SNHLY and CDR2 is FYNNEI. The CDR3 sequence: CAGSTSDRFYGYTF. DNA for the CDR3: TGTGCCGGATCAACCTCGGACAGATTCTATGGCTACACCTTC.

This sequence joins TRBV21-1 and TRBJ1-1; the table's TRBD1 call for D was not verified on the DNA. TRBV21-1 is a pseudogene locus. This CDR3 has 15 amino acids. The CDR3 coding sequence is TGTGCCAGCAGCGAAACCGACAGGGTTGGAACTGAAGCTTTCTTT. Protein sequence: CASSETDRVGTEAFF.

The chain links TRBV11-2 to TRBJ1-6; tentatively, D is TRBD1 (5 bases). The germline V gene has CDR1 SGHAT and CDR2 FQNNGV. CDR3 length: 15 residues. V lost 5 bases, J lost 5 bases, and 13 bases lay in between. The CDR3 loop reads CASSPQRGNNSPLHF. In nucleotides, the CDR3 is TGTGCCAGCAGCCCCCAAAGGGGCAATAATTCACCCCTCCACTTT. Drawing the rest from reference TRBV11-2 and TRBJ1-6, the complete variable domain is EAGVAQSPRYKIIEKRQSVAFWCNPISGHATLYWYQQILGQGPKLLIQFQNNGVVDDSQLPKDRFSAERLKGVDSTLKIQPAKLEDSAVYLCASSPQRGNNSPLHFGNGTRLTVT.

V is TRBV10-3 and J is TRBJ2-5; possibly TRBD1 for D (6 bases). This CDR3 is 12 amino acids long. Germline V gene sequence: CDR1 ENHRY, CDR2 SYGVKD. The V end lost 11 bases, the J end lost 2 bases, and 12 bases lay between the germline ends. The CDR3 DNA reads as TGTGCCGCTGGACAGATACAAGAGACCCAGTACTTC. Its protein product is CAAGQIQETQYF.

This clone was counted ten times or more. The V and J genes are TRBV9 and TRBJ1-5, with a possible D match to TRBD1 (5 bases). The germline V gene has CDR1 SGDLS and CDR2 YYNGEE. Trimming stripped 3 bases from V and 2 bases from J, with 12 bases between. CDR3 length equals 15 residues. In DNA, the CDR3 is TGTGCCAGCAGCGCCGGACAAAGGGGCAATCAGCCCCAGCATTTT. Translating it yields CASSAGQRGNQPQHF.